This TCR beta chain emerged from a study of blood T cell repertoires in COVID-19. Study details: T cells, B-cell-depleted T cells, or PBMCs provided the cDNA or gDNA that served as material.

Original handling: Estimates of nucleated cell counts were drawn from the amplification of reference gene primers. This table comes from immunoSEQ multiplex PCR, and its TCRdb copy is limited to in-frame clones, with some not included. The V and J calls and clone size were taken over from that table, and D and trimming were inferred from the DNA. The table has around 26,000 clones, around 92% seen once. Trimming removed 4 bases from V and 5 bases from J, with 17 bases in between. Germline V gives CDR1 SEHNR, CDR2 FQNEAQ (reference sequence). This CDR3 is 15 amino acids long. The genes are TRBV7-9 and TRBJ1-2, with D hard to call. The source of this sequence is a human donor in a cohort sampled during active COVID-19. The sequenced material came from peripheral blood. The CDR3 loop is CASSSRVGGDYGYTF. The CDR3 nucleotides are TGTGCCAGCAGCTCCAGAGTCGGTGGAGATTATGGCTACACCTTC.